The 16 T cell receptor beta chains given below trace back to one sample, sequenced in a study of blood T cell repertoires in COVID-19. Method: immunoSEQ multiplex PCR; TCRdb's copy keeps in-frame clones and lacks some. The table shows 35,000 to 45,000 clones, with roughly nine tenths occurring only once. The sequencing sample was made of peripheral blood. These receptors originate from a human donor in a cohort sampled during active COVID-19.

The chain employs TRBV7-2 and TRBJ1-5; 7 nucleotides align to TRBD1. J was trimmed by 2 bases and V by 4 bases; bases with no gene match: 8. CDR3 length: 16 residues. Germline CDR1 and CDR2: SGHTA and FQGNSA. CDR3 nucleotide sequence: TGTGCCAGCAGCTCACCAGGGGGATGGGGCAATCAGCCCCAGCATTTT. Translated: CASSSPGGWGNQPQHF.

This sequence joins TRBV5-4 and TRBJ2-1; D ambiguous. Deletions cut 7 bases from V and 7 bases from J, with 9 bases between. Germline V gene lookup returns CDR1 SGHNT and CDR2 YYREEE (reference sequence). CDR3 length: 11 amino acids. CDR3 residues: CASSQQNEQFF. In DNA, the CDR3 is TGTGCCAGCTCTCAACAAAATGAGCAGTTCTTC.

The chain is built from TRBV10-3 and TRBJ1-2, with D maybe TRBD1 (6 bases). Germline assignment: CDR1 ENHRY and CDR2 SYGVKD. The CDR3 loop spans 14 amino acids. V was pared by 6 bases and J by 3 bases, with 14 bases between. The CDR3 spells CAIRKEGGHYGYTF. CDR3 bases: TGTGCCATCAGGAAAGAGGGGGGGCACTATGGCTACACCTTC.

The chain combines TRBV19 with TRBJ1-5, with 8 bases lining up with TRBD1. Germline loops: CDR1 LNHDA, CDR2 SQIVND (reference sequence). V lost 5 bases to trimming and J lost 0 bases; unmatched junction nucleotides: 6. The CDR3 is 16 amino acids. CDR3 nucleotides: TGTGCCAGTAGTCTCGGGACAGGATTTAGCAATCAGCCCCAGCATTTT. Translated, it gives CASSLGTGFSNQPQHF. Full variable domain (outside the CDR3, taken from reference TRBV19 and TRBJ1-5): DGGITQSPKYLFRKEGQNVTLSCEQNLNHDAMYWYRQDPGQGLRLIYYSQIVNDFQKGDIAEGYSVSREKKESFPLTVTSAQKNPTAFYLCASSLGTGFSNQPQHFGDGTRLSIL.

This sequence joins TRBV11-2 and TRBJ1-1, with D uncertain. Germline CDR1 is SGHAT and CDR2 is FQNNGV. The CDR3 consists of 13 residues. The germline V and J ends were trimmed by 0 bases and 6 bases, with 8 bases remaining between them. The CDR3 sequence is CASSLDTGSEAFF. The CDR3 region has the DNA TGTGCCAGCAGCTTAGATACGGGGTCTGAAGCTTTCTTT.

This rearrangement joins TRBV7-2 to TRBJ1-3, with a tentative D call TRBD1 (5 bases). The CDR3 contains 14 residues. V was cut by 2 bases and J by 2 bases, with 7 bases left in between. The germline V gene has CDR1 SGHTA and CDR2 FQGNSA. The CDR3 loop is CASSLSGTGNTIYF. The CDR3, as DNA: TGTGCCAGCAGCTTATCAGGGACTGGAAACACCATATATTTT.

The chain carries TRBV10-3 and TRBJ1-2; TRBD1 matches at 9 bases. Trimming at V came to 4 bases and at J to 5 bases, leaving 8 bases not matched to a gene. Germline CDR1 is ENHRY and CDR2 is SYGVKD. The CDR3 extends over 15 amino acids. CDR3 in DNA: TGTGCCATCAGTGCCCGGGACAGGGACTCTTATGGCTACACCTTC. This gives the protein CAISARDRDSYGYTF.

This clone was seen only once. The J gene is TRBJ1-1, the V gene TRBV6-2 or TRBV6-3; TRBD1 matches 7 bases. The germline gives CDR1 MNHEY, CDR2 SVGEGT. After removal of 0 bases from V and 5 bases from J, the junction contained 9 bases not matched to a gene. This CDR3 is 16 amino acids long. CDR3 region: CASSYSAGGRRTEAFF. CDR3 nucleotides: TGTGCCAGCAGTTACTCCGCAGGGGGTAGAAGAACTGAAGCTTTCTTT.

The gene calls are TRBV12-3 or TRBV12-4 and TRBJ1-1; D is undetermined. The CDR3 runs 12 residues. V was shortened by 5 bases and J by 7 bases, with 11 bases between the two germline ends. The CDR3 loop reads CASSPEGIEAFF. CDR3 bases: TGTGCCAGCAGTCCAGAGGGTATTGAAGCTTTCTTT.

This clone has a single count. This sample also contains other DNA sequences that code for the same CDR3. The chain combines TRBV7-9 with TRBJ2-7; D perhaps matches TRBD2 (5 bases). V lost 1 base and J 2 bases, leaving 9 bases between the germline ends. The CDR3 has 14 residues. The germline V gene has CDR1 SEHNR and CDR2 FQNEAQ (reference sequence). The CDR3 region has the DNA TGTGCCAGCAGCTTAGGGACGGGAACCTACGAGCAGTACTTC. Translation gives CASSLGTGTYEQYF.

The chain carries TRBV7-2 and TRBJ1-1; no definite D call. The CDR3 is made up of 14 amino acids. Germline CDR1 SGHTA, CDR2 FQGNSA. V lost 1 base to trimming and J lost 1 base, with 7 bases between them. For the CDR3, the DNA is TGTGCCAGCAGCTTAGTTAACGGGAACACTGAAGCTTTCTTT. Translation: CASSLVNGNTEAFF.

The rearrangement joins TRBV5-1 to TRBJ2-7, with D perhaps matching TRBD2 (7 bases). The germline gives CDR1 SGHRS, CDR2 YFSETQ. Trimming pared 0 bases from V and 5 bases from J, leaving 12 bases between. The CDR3 is 14 residues long. The CDR3 sequence: CASSLERGGHEQYF. The CDR3 region has the DNA TGCGCCAGCAGCTTGGAAAGGGGGGGCCACGAGCAGTACTTC.

This clone was counted a few times. The rearrangement joins TRBV5-5 to TRBJ2-7, with D perhaps TRBD1 (5 bases). The CDR3 consists of 16 residues. Germline CDR1 SGHKS, CDR2 YYEKEE (reference sequence). Trimming cost V 1 base and J 0 bases, with 14 bases left between them. CDR3 coding DNA: TGTGCCAGCAGCTTGCGTTCCAGGGCCTTCTCCTACGAGCAGTACTTC. This codes for CASSLRSRAFSYEQYF.

The CDR3 DNA follows: TGTGCCACCAGCAGGGGAAAGGCGGGGGGCCGTATGGGTACGCAGTATTTT. Its protein product is CATSRGKAGGRMGTQYF. V usage is TRBV15 and J usage is TRBJ2-3, with TRBD2 matching 8 bases. Germline V gives CDR1 LNHNV, CDR2 YYDKDF (reference sequence). Trimming cost V 3 bases and J 8 bases; bases outside gene matches: 16. The CDR3 is made up of 17 amino acids.

This chain connects TRBV7-9 to TRBJ1-1; D unresolved. Germline-derived CDR1 and CDR2 are SEHNR and FQNEAQ (reference sequence). CDR3 length equals 17 residues. V lost 8 bases and J lost 9, with 31 bases in between. In nucleotides, the CDR3 is TGTGCCAGCCATACCTACAGCTTTAGTGATATTGAGACCAAAGCTTTCTTT. It specifies CASHTYSFSDIETKAFF.

The chain uses TRBV14 and TRBJ1-4, with D perhaps matching TRBD1 (5 bases). The germline gives CDR1 SGHDN, CDR2 FVKESK. Trimming cost V 3 bases and J 3 bases, with 11 bases left between them. This CDR3 has 15 residues. In DNA form, the CDR3 reads TGTGCCAGCAGCCATTTCGGGGGATCTAATGAAAAACTGTTTTTT. Its translation: CASSHFGGSNEKLFF.